The clone carrying this TCR beta chain has a handful of counts. This sample was taken from a study of blood T cell repertoires in COVID-19. About the study: PBMCs, B-cell-depleted T cells, or T cells were the source of the cDNA or gDNA that made up the material.

The table came from immunoSEQ multiplex PCR; TCRdb's copy has only in-frame clones and leaves some out. The sample gives about 220,000 clones, more than 80% of which show up once; 2% to 2.5% is in the top ten. Deletions cut 6 bases from V and 2 bases from J, with 5 bases between. The length of the CDR3 is 12 residues. The germline V gene has CDR1 SGHTA and CDR2 FQGNSA. The sample consisted of peripheral blood. The rearrangement links TRBV7-2 to TRBJ1-5, with D unclear. This TCR was recovered from a young man who had recovered from COVID-19. CDR3 protein: CASRTGNQPQHF. The CDR3 bases are TGTGCCAGCAGAACAGGCAATCAGCCCCAGCATTTT.